The present T cell receptor beta chain was sequenced within a study of identical twins. As regards this clonotype: Its antigen remains unidentified.

The germline V gene has CDR1 SEHNR and CDR2 FQNEAQ (reference sequence). Trimming took 5 bases from V and 1 from J, leaving 13 bases between them. CDR3 length equals 15 residues. Study results and limitations: One should note that invariant MAIT and iNKT cells could partly confound zero-insertion analyses. Low generation-probability sequences were in excess among twin-shared out-of-frame alpha sequences.

Using its own MiXCR run on the 5' RACE reads, TCRdb lists one record per CDR3 protein. In the table there are roughly 490,000 distinct CDR3 sequences, approximately 15% of which are singletons. The sample was also linked to a second study, of yellow fever vaccine responses in identical twins. That paper adds: After vaccination, twins' T cell response reportedly seemed partly convergent, partly personalized.

Sequencing used CD4+ T cells sorted from blood. This chain connects TRBV7-9 to TRBJ2-3; D not certain. This sequence was found in a young woman in good health. CDR3 loop: CASSPPLGRTDTQYF. CDR3 sequence (DNA): TGTGCCAGCAGCCCCCCACTTGGGCGCACAGATACGCAGTATTTT.